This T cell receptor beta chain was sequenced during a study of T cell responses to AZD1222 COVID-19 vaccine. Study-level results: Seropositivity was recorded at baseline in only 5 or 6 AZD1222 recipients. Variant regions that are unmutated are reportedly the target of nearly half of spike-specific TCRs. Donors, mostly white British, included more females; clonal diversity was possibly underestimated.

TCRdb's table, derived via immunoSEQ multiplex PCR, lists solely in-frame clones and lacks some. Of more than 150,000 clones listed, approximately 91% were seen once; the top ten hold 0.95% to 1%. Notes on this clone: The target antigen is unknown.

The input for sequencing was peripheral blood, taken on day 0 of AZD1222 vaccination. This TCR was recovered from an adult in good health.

The CDR3 reads CASSLAALAYEQYF. The CDR3 region has the DNA TGTGCCAGCAGCTTAGCCGCCTTAGCCTACGAGCAGTACTTC. V gene TRBV7-9 combines with J gene TRBJ2-7, with unresolved D. This CDR3 has 14 residues. Germline lookup yields CDR1 SEHNR and CDR2 FQNEAQ (reference sequence). Trimming cost V 0 bases and J 2 bases, with 8 bases left between them.